These 3 T cell receptor beta chains were sequenced from one sample in a study of cytomegalovirus exposure and HLA in healthy donors. The PCR ran on 60 Vbeta and 13 Jbeta primers. Generated by immunoSEQ multiplex PCR, the TCRdb table keeps only in-frame clones and is missing some. The sample includes around 140,000 clones, 74% of them seen just once. Sequencing was performed on PBMCs. The receptors were gathered from a male donor in good health and CMV-seronegative.

The rearrangement joins TRBV5-4 to TRBJ2-7; D uncertain. Germline values: CDR1 SGHNT, CDR2 YYREEE (reference sequence). This CDR3 is built from 15 residues. The V gene lost 4 bases and the J gene lost 6 bases, with 20 bases spanning the gap. The CDR3 sequence is CASSLRHLGGSEQYF. For the CDR3, the DNA is TGTGCCAGCAGCCTGCGACATCTCGGTGGTTCCGAGCAGTACTTC.

The rearrangement uses TRBV7-9 and TRBJ2-5; D ambiguous. The V end was cut by 1 base, the J end by 0 bases, with 6 bases between. This CDR3 is built from 14 residues. Germline CDR1 SEHNR, CDR2 FQNEAQ (reference sequence). CDR3 region: CASSLGSYQETQYF. CDR3 sequence (DNA): TGTGCCAGCAGCTTAGGGAGCTACCAAGAGACCCAGTACTTC.

The chain has TRBV27 and TRBJ2-5; weak D call: TRBD2 (6 bases). In germline, CDR1 is MNHEY, CDR2 SMNVEV (reference sequence). The CDR3 consists of 17 residues. V dropped 4 bases and J dropped 1 base, with 19 bases sitting between them. The CDR3 sequence is CASSSWGRKEGQETQYF. CDR3 DNA sequence: TGTGCCAGCAGTTCCTGGGGACGAAAGGAGGGCCAAGAGACCCAGTACTTC.